The entry that follows covers one T cell receptor beta chain sequence. This CDR3 comprises 16 residues. In germline, CDR1 is SGHVS, CDR2 FNYEAQ. The trim removed 2 bases at V and 5 bases at J, leaving 5 bases unmatched. This specimen belongs to a study of blood T cell repertoires in COVID-19. Only in-frame clones appear in the TCRdb table, and some are missing; sequencing was by immunoSEQ multiplex PCR. This sample has about 220,000 clones; approximately 85% occur once, and the top ten carry 4.5% to 5.5%. The V gene is TRBV7-6, the J gene TRBJ2-1, with TRBD2 matching 11 bases. The specimen was peripheral blood. This TCR was sampled from a woman in her seventies with COVID-19, enrolled during active disease. The CDR3 sequence is CASSLFIAGGNNEQFF. The CDR3 DNA sequence: TGTGCCAGCAGCTTATTTATAGCGGGAGGGAACAATGAGCAGTTCTTC. Filled out from reference TRBV7-6 and TRBJ2-1, the complete variable domain reads GAGVSQSPRYKVTKRGQDVALRCDPISGHVSLYWYRQALGQGPEFLTYFNYEAQQDKSGLPNDRFSAERPEGSISTLTIQRTEQRDSAMYRCASSLFIAGGNNEQFFGPGTRLTVL.